The rows below give T cell receptor beta chains drawn from one sample of a study of blood T cell repertoires in COVID-19. The protocol was immunoSEQ multiplex PCR, while the TCRdb copy is restricted to in-frame clones and leaves out a portion. The table shows about 130,000 clones, with about 85% occurring only once. Sequences were obtained from peripheral blood. Receptors were obtained from a man of 80 years or more with active or convalescent COVID-19. Each CDR3 is given without its conserved first and last residue. Clone size appears in some rows only: once, few, many, or a class for an expanded clone.

clone_size j_call v_call cdr3_aa
NA TRBJ1-4 TRBV5-1 ASSLGHSTNEKLF
NA TRBJ2-1 TRBV7-8 ASNPSGSSYNEQF
NA TRBJ2-1 TRBV7-2 ASSLASGGAYNEQF
NA TRBJ2-5 TRBV28 ASSTGGVQETQY
NA TRBJ1-6 TRBV2 ASSVRDRYSPLH
NA TRBJ2-1 TRBV7-3 ASSLSGRGFAYNEQF
NA TRBJ1-1 TRBV11-2 ASSWGQGTEAF
few TRBJ1-6 TRBV2 ASRAWGVRNSPLH
NA TRBJ1-5 TRBV11-1 ASSLGGDQPQH
NA TRBJ2-1 TRBV12-5 ASGGLAGGEQF
NA TRBJ2-7 TRBV6-2/TRBV6-3 ASSNPLTNYEQY
NA TRBJ2-3 TRBV29-1 SVDGGGRDTQY
NA TRBJ2-6 TRBV1 TSSRSVHFSGANVLT
NA TRBJ2-5 TRBV29-1 SVDPGQEETQY
NA TRBJ1-1 TRBV6-5 ASTKEGGLNTEAF
NA TRBJ1-2 TRBV19 ASSSRGGYT
NA TRBJ2-7 TRBV7-9 ASSIRDRGYEQY
NA TRBJ1-1 TRBV5-4 ASSSQGARQEAF
NA TRBJ1-5 TRBV28 ASKYTNSNQPQH
NA TRBJ2-7 TRBV18 ASSPGQVPPSYEQY
NA TRBJ1-2 TRBV28 ASRPPTGSWYGYT
NA TRBJ2-3 TRBV4-2 ASSLGADTDTQY
NA TRBJ1-2 TRBV7-3 ASSNYLDRLDYGYT
NA TRBJ2-7 TRBV27 ASSLWPPGNEQY
NA TRBJ1-1 TRBV30 ATSKRQGSFNTEAF
NA TRBJ1-1 TRBV7-8 ASSLDTVNTEAF
NA TRBJ2-3 TRBV2 ASRYRAPSTDTQY
NA TRBJ1-3 TRBV28 ASSLNPRQGARNTIY
NA TRBJ2-2 TRBV6-2/TRBV6-3 ASSYQGASGELF
NA TRBJ2-1 TRBV18 ASSAPNSGKSF
once TRBJ1-2 TRBV6-6 ASSFLQEYYGYT
NA TRBJ2-3 TRBV5-4 ASSRGLAGGITDTQY
NA TRBJ1-3 TRBV18 ASSQNPGQAGDTIY
NA TRBJ2-5 TRBV6-5 ASSYGGGGGTQY
NA TRBJ2-5 TRBV14 ASTGAGAGETQY
NA TRBJ2-1 TRBV27 ASSTIAREQF
once TRBJ1-5 TRBV3-1/TRBV3-2 ASSPTAPNQPQH
NA TRBJ1-3 TRBV19 ASSYRGLSGNTIY
NA TRBJ2-4 TRBV9 ASSASGAKNIQY
NA TRBJ2-4 TRBV5-6 ASSLWTGVRVLAKNIQY
NA TRBJ1-3 TRBV6-4 ASSASGIGNTIY
NA TRBJ1-5 TRBV20-1 SASLQPQH
NA TRBJ1-5 TRBV10-2 ASSESSRTGTNQPQH
once TRBJ1-1 TRBV5-1 ASSLQGSTEAF
NA TRBJ2-1 TRBV3-1/TRBV3-2 ASSPLTSPSYNEQF
NA TRBJ1-2 TRBV15 ATSRDGSTGTGYT
NA TRBJ2-7 TRBV5-6 ASSLWWRNEQY
NA TRBJ1-2 TRBV5-4 ASSLDRESYGYT
NA TRBJ2-3 TRBV9 ASSVGTSSVADTQY
NA TRBJ1-1 TRBV5-6 ASSSYTEAF
once TRBJ1-4 TRBV25-1 ASTRQGANEKLF
NA TRBJ2-1 TRBV2 ASSDGLHYNEQF
NA TRBJ2-5 TRBV7-3 ASSLGQQETQY
NA TRBJ2-7 TRBV6-5 ASSSSHRGSYEQY
NA TRBJ2-7 TRBV7-2 ASSTSGPYEQY
NA TRBJ2-2 TRBV11-3 ASSPPGRESPGELF
NA TRBJ1-4 TRBV5-4 ASTPAGANEKLF
NA TRBJ2-1 TRBV19 ASRAGGMLSSYNEQF
NA TRBJ1-2 TRBV10-3 ASWNSNRVQGYT
NA TRBJ2-2 TRBV11-3 ASRLGQQTGELF